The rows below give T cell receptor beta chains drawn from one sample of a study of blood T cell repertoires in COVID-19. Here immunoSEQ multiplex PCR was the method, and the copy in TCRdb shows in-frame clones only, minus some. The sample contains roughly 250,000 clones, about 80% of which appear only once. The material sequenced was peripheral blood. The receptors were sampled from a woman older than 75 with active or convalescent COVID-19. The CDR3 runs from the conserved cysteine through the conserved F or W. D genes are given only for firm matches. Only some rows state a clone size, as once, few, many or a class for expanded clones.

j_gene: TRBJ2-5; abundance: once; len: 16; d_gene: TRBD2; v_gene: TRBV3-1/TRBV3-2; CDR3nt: TGTGCCAGCAGCCTCAGACTAGCGGGATTACAAGAGACCCAGTACTTC; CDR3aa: CASSLRLAGLQETQYF
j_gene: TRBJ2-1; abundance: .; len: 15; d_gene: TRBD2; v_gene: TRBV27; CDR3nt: TGTGCCAGCCGCTCGGGACTAGCGGGAGTCAATGAGCAGTTCTTC; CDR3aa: CASRSGLAGVNEQFF
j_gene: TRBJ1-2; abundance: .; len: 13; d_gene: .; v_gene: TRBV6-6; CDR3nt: TGTGCCAGCAGGGGGACTGCTCCTTTTCGCTACACCTTC; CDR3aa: CASRGTAPFRYTF
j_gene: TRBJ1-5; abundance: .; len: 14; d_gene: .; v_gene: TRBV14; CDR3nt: TGTGCCAGCAGCCAGACAGGAGGCAATCAGCCCCAGCATTTT; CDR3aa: CASSQTGGNQPQHF
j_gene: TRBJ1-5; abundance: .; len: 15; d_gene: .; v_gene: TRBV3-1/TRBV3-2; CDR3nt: TGTGCCAGCAGCCAAGTCCCAGGTTACAATCAGCCCCAGCATTTT; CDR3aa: CASSQVPGYNQPQHF
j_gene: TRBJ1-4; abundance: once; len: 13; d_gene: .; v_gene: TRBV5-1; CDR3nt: TGCGCCAGCAGCGCAGAACCTAATGAAAAACTGTTTTTT; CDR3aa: CASSAEPNEKLFF
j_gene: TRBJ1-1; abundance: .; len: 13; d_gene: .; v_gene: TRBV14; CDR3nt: TGTGCCAGCAGCCAACACGAGGGAACTGAAGCTTTCTTT; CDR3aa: CASSQHEGTEAFF
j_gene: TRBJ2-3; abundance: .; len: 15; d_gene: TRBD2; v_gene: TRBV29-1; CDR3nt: TGCAGCGTGGGGGTTGGCGGGAGGGGCACAGATACGCAGTATTTT; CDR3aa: CSVGVGGRGTDTQYF
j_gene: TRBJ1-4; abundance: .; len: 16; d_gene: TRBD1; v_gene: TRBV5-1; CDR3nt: TGCGCCAGCAGCTTGGTATTAGAGGGGGCGGAAGGAAAACTGTTTTTT; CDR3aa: CASSLVLEGAEGKLFF
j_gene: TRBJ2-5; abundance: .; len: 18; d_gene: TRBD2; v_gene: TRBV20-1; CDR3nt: TGCAGTGCTAGTGGAGGGGGACTAGCGACACTCAACCAAGAGACCCAGTACTTC; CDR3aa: CSASGGGLATLNQETQYF
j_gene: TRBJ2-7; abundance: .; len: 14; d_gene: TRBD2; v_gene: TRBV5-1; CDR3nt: TGCGCCAGCAGCCAGGGACTAGCGGGAGACGAGCAGTACTTC; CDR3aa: CASSQGLAGDEQYF
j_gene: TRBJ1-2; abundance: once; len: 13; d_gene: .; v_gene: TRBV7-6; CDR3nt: TGTGCCAGCAGCTTAGGCAGGGAGGGCGGCTACACCTTC; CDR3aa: CASSLGREGGYTF
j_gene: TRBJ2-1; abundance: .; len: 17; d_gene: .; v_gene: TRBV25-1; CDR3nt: TGTGCCAGCAGTGAAACTAAAGGGGCTTTTAGGGGCAATGAGCAGTTCTTC; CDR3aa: CASSETKGAFRGNEQFF
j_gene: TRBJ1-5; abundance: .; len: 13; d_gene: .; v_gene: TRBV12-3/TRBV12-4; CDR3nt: TGTGCCAGCAGTCCACAGGTGAATCAGCCCCAGCATTTT; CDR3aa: CASSPQVNQPQHF
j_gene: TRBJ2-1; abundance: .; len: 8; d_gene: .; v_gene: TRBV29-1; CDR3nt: TGCAGCGGAGATGAGCAGTTCTTC; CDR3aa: CSGDEQFF
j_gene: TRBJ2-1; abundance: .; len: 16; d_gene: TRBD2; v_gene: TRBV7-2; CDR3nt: TGTGCCAGCAGCTCAATCCTAGCGGGAGGAATCCATGAGCAGTTCTTC; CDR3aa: CASSSILAGGIHEQFF
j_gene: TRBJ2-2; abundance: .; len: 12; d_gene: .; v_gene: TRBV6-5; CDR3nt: TGTGCCAGCACGACAACGTCCGGGGAGCTGTTTTTT; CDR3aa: CASTTTSGELFF
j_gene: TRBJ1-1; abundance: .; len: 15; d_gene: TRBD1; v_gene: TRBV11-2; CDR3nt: TGTGCCAGCAGCTCGCGACAGGGAGTGAACACTGAAGCTTTCTTT; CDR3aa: CASSSRQGVNTEAFF
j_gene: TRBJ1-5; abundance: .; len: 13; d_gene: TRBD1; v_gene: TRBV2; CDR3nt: TGTGCCAGCAAGGGACAGAGCAATCAGCCCCAGCATTTT; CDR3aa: CASKGQSNQPQHF
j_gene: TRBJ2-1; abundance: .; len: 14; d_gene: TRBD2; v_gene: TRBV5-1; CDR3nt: TGCGCCAGCAGCTTGGTAGCGGGGATCAATGAGCAGTTCTTC; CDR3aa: CASSLVAGINEQFF
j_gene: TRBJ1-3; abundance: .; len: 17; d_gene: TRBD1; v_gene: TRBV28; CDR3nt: TGTGCCAGCAGCTTGCACTCCGGGACAGCCTCTGGAAACACCATATATTTT; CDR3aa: CASSLHSGTASGNTIYF
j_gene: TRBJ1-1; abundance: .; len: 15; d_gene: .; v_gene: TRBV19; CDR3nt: TGTGCCAGTAGTATCACCGGGACTATGAACACTGAAGCTTTCTTT; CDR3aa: CASSITGTMNTEAFF
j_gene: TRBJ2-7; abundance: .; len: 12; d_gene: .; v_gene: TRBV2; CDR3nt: TGTGCCAGCAGTGTTGGGGGGTACGAGCAGTACTTC; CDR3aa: CASSVGGYEQYF
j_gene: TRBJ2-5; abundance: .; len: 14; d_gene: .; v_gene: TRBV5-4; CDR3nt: TGTGCCAGCAGCTTGGAGAAGGGGCGAGAGACCCAGTACTTC; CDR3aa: CASSLEKGRETQYF
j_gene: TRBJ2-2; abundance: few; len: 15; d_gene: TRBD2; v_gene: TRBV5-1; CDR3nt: TGCGCCAGCAGCCCGGGACTAGCGGGTACCGGGGAGCTGTTTTTT; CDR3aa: CASSPGLAGTGELFF
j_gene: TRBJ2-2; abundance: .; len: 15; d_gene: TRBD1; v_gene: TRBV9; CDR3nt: TGTGCCAGCTTTCCTGGACAGGGGAAAACCGGGGAGCTGTTTTTT; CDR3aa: CASFPGQGKTGELFF
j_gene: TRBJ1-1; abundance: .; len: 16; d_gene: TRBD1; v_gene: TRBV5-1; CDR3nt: TGCGCCAGCAGCTTGGGACCTACGGGACAGGGCTTATCGGCTTTCTTT; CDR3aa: CASSLGPTGQGLSAFF
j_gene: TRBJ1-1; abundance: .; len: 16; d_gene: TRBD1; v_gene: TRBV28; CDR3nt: TGTGCCAGCGGGTTGCAGGAGGGACAGGGGGGCACTGAAGCTTTCTTT; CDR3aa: CASGLQEGQGGTEAFF
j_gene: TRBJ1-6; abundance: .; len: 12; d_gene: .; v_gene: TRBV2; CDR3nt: TGTGCCAGCAGTCTAACCCTCGACACCCTCCACTTT; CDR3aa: CASSLTLDTLHF
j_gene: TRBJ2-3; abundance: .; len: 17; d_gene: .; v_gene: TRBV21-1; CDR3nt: TGTGCCAGCAGCAAAAGGGGAAAACTCAAGCCGTCAGATACGCAGTATTTT; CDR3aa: CASSKRGKLKPSDTQYF
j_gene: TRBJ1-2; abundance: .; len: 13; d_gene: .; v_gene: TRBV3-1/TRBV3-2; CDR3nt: TGTGCCAGCAGCCAAACGGGGGGCATAGGTGCCACCTTC; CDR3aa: CASSQTGGIGATF
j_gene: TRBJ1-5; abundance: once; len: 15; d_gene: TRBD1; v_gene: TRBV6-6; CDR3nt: TGTGCCAGCAGGGACGGACAGGGGGCAGGGCAGCCCCAGCATTTT; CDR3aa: CASRDGQGAGQPQHF
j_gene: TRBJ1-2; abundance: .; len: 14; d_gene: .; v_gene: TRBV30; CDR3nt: .; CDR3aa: CAWSVAPGNPGCTF
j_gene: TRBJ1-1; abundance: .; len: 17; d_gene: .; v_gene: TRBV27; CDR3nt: TGTGCCAGCAGCTTCCTCGGGACTCCCTCGGGAGACACTGAAGCTTTCTTT; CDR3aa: CASSFLGTPSGDTEAFF
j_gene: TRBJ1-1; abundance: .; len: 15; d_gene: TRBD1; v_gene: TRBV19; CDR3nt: TGTGCCAGTAGTATTCACAGGGGGCGCGTCACTGAAGCTTTCTTT; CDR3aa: CASSIHRGRVTEAFF
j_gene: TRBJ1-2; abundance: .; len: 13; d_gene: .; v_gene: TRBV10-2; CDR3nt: TGCGCCAGCAGTGACAGGGGCGACTATGGCTACACCTTC; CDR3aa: CASSDRGDYGYTF
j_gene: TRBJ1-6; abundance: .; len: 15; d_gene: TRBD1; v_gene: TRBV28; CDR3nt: TGTGCCAGCACCATATTCGGACAGGTTAATTCACCCCTCCACTTT; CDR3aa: CASTIFGQVNSPLHF
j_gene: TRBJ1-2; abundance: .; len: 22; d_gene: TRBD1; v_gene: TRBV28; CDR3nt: TGTGCCAGCAGTTTGGCTGGACAGGGTAGGGGTGGGCCAATGGAGAGGTTGGGTGGCTACACCTTC; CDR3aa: CASSLAGQGRGGPMERLGGYTF
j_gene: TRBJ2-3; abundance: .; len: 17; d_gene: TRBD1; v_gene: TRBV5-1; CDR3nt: TGCGCCAGCAGCCCGACGGGACAGGGGGCTGTCACAGATACGCAGTATTTT; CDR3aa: CASSPTGQGAVTDTQYF
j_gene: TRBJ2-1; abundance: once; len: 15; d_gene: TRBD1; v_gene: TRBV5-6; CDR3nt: TGTGCCAGCAGCAATACAGGGGGTGCCTACAATGAGCAGTTCTTC; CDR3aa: CASSNTGGAYNEQFF
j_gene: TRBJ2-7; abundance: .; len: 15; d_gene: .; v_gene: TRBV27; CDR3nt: TGTGCCAGCAGTCTGGTAAATCAGGGGCTATACGAGCAGTACTTC; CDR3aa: CASSLVNQGLYEQYF
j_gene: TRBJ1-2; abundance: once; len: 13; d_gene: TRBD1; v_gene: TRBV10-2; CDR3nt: TGCGCCAGCAGGGGGGACAGCGCTACAGGCTACACCTTC; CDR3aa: CASRGDSATGYTF
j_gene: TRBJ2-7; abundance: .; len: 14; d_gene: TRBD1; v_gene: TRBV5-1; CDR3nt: TGCGCCAGCAACCCCGGGACAGTGAGAACCGAGCAGTACTTC; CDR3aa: CASNPGTVRTEQYF
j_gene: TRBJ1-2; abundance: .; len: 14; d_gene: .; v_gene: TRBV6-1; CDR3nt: TGTGCCAGCAGTGAAGGGGCAGGAATGGGTGGCTACACCTTC; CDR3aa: CASSEGAGMGGYTF
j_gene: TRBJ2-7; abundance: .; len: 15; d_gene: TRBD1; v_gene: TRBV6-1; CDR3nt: TGTGCCAGCAGTGAAGCCGCCCAGGGGGTCGGCGAGCAGTACTTC; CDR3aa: CASSEAAQGVGEQYF
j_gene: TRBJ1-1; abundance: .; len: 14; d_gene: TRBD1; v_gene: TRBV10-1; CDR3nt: TGCGCCACCAGGAGGGACAGGGCGAACACTGAAGCTTTCTTT; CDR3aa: CATRRDRANTEAFF
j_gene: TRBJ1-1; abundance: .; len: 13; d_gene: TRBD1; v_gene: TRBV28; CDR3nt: TGTGCCAGCACTAGGGGGCTAATCGCTGAAGCTTTCTTT; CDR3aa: CASTRGLIAEAFF
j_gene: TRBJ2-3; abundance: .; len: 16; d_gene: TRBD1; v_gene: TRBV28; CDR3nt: TGTGCCAGCAGTCGAACAAGGGACAGGGGATCAGATACGCAGTATTTT; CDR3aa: CASSRTRDRGSDTQYF
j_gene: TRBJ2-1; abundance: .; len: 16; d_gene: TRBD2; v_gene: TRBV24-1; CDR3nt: TGTGCCACCAGTGATTTGTTAAGCGGGGGCCGCAATGAGCAGTTCTTC; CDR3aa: CATSDLLSGGRNEQFF
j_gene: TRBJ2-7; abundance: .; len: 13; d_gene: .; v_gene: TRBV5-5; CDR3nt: TGTGCCAGCAGCTTGACAGGGACCTACGAGCAGTACTTC; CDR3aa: CASSLTGTYEQYF
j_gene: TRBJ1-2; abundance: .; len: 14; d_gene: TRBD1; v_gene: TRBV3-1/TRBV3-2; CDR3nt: TGTGCCAGCAGCCAAAGGGAACGGGACAGCCGCTACACCTTC; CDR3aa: CASSQRERDSRYTF
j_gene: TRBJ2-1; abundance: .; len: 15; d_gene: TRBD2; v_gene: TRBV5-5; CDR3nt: TGTGCCAGCAGCTTGAGACTAGCGGGGAGAGGGGAGCAGTTCTTC; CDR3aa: CASSLRLAGRGEQFF